What follows are 16 T cell receptor beta chains derived from one specimen sequenced in a study of OX40 agonist ivuxolimab in advanced cancers. Profiled with immunoSEQ multiplex PCR; TCRdb holds only in-frame clones, not every one. The sample shows roughly 50,000 clones, roughly three quarters of them seen only once. This specimen consisted of CD4+ or CD8+ T cells sorted from blood, obtained in a trial of the OX40 agonist ivuxolimab. These receptor sequences come from an adult with an advanced solid tumor such as melanoma, head and neck, liver or kidney cancer.

The chain has TRBV18 and TRBJ1-2; D might be TRBD1 (5 bases). Deletions cut 1 base from V and 8 bases from J, with 20 bases between. Germline V CDR1 and CDR2: KGHSH, LQKENI. CDR3 length: 16 amino acids. The CDR3 loop reads CASSPQPGPEFGGYTF. CDR3 coding DNA: TGTGCCAGCTCACCACAACCGGGGCCAGAATTCGGGGGCTACACCTTC.

This clone was detected once. The V call is TRBV5-1, the J call TRBJ1-6; TRBD1 might be the D (5 bases). Germline CDR1 reads SGHRS; CDR2 reads YFSETQ. CDR3 length equals 14 residues. Deletions cut 0 bases from V and 10 bases from J, with 11 bases between. In DNA, the CDR3 is TGCGCCAGCAGCTTGGGAGTAGGGGAGTCACCCCTCCACTTT. Translated: CASSLGVGESPLHF.

This rearrangement joins TRBV28 to TRBJ2-7; 8 bases agree with TRBD2. The CDR3 consists of 14 residues. In germline, CDR1 is MDHEN, CDR2 SYDVKM. V shed 2 bases and J 2 bases; nucleotides not matched to a gene: 2. CDR3 amino acids: CASSLPGGPYEQYF. The CDR3 DNA reads as TGTGCCAGCAGTTTACCGGGAGGGCCCTACGAGCAGTACTTC.

This clone was recorded once. The chain joins TRBV5-1 to TRBJ2-2; TRBD2 might be the D (6 bases). The germline V gene encodes CDR1 SGHRS and CDR2 YFSETQ. V was shortened by 4 bases and J by 0 bases, with 13 bases between the two germline ends. This CDR3 contains 16 residues. The CDR3 region has the DNA TGCGCCAGCAGCCTTGGGGGGTCTGCGAACACCGGGGAGCTGTTTTTT. Its translation: CASSLGGSANTGELFF.

The chain links TRBV7-2 to TRBJ2-3; D is ambiguous. Germline values: CDR1 SGHTA, CDR2 FQGNSA. There are 15 residues in the CDR3. Trimming removed 2 bases at V and 5 bases at J, with 14 bases between. CDR3 protein: CASSLWRTPQDTQYF. The CDR3 nucleotides are TGTGCCAGCAGCTTATGGAGAACGCCCCAAGATACGCAGTATTTT.

The chain combines TRBV7-2 with TRBJ1-2; D may be TRBD1 (6 bases). Germline V CDR1 and CDR2: SGHTA, FQGNSA. The CDR3 runs to 15 residues. V lost 2 bases, J lost 7 bases, and 17 bases lay in between. The DNA of the CDR3 is TGTGCCAGCAGCTTAACGAGGGAACAGGGCGGTGGCTACACCTTC. Protein sequence: CASSLTREQGGGYTF.

The V and J genes are TRBV5-1 and TRBJ2-2; D remains ambiguous. The length of the CDR3 is 14 residues. The V gene's germline CDR1 is SGHRS and CDR2 YFSETQ. The germline V and J ends were trimmed by 2 bases and 4 bases, with 9 bases remaining between them. CDR3 sequence reads: CASSFTVATGELFF. The CDR3 DNA is TGCGCCAGCAGCTTCACGGTGGCCACCGGGGAGCTGTTTTTT.

This clone was detected only once. The chain has TRBV5-1 and TRBJ2-3; the match to TRBD2 covers 11 bases. V trimming: 1 base; J trimming: 5 bases; junction bases outside the gene matches: 9. CDR1 SGHRS and CDR2 YFSETQ come from the germline V gene. The CDR3 loop spans 17 amino acids. CDR3: CASSLLLAGGAVDTQYF. The CDR3 nucleotides read TGCGCCAGCAGCTTGTTATTAGCGGGGGGGGCGGTAGATACGCAGTATTTT. Using reference TRBV5-1 and TRBJ2-3 for the parts outside the CDR3, the full variable domain is KAGVTQTPRYLIKTRGQQVTLSCSPISGHRSVSWYQQTPGQGLQFLFEYFSETQRNKGNFPGRFSGRQFSNSRSEMNVSTLELGDSALYLCASSLLLAGGAVDTQYFGPGTRLTVL.

V is TRBV7-9 and J is TRBJ1-2; 10 nucleotides match TRBD1. Germline CDR1 SEHNR, CDR2 FQNEAQ (reference sequence). V was pared by 0 bases and J by 6 bases, with 7 bases of the junction left unmatched. The CDR3 loop spans 16 amino acids. The CDR3 DNA sequence: TGTGCCAGCAGCTTAGCCGGGACAGGGGAGAGGGATGGCTACACCTTC. Its translation is CASSLAGTGERDGYTF.

The J gene is TRBJ1-1, the V gene TRBV27; perhaps TRBD1 as D (6 bases). The CDR3 loop spans 14 amino acids. CDR1 and CDR2 from the germline V gene are MNHEY and SMNVEV (reference sequence). Trimming cost V 8 bases and J 0 bases, with 13 bases left between them. The chain's CDR3 is CASGPGQMNTEAFF. CDR3 sequence (DNA): TGTGCCAGCGGACCGGGACAAATGAACACTGAAGCTTTCTTT.

The V gene is TRBV6-6, the J gene TRBJ1-1; D may be TRBD1 (6 bases). V gave up 6 bases and J gave up 3 bases, with 11 bases separating them. Germline V gives CDR1 MNHNY, CDR2 SVGAGI (reference sequence). The CDR3 sequence is 13 residues long. CDR3 amino acids: CASRGTYYTEAFF. CDR3 coding DNA: TGTGCCAGCAGGGGGACATATTACACTGAAGCTTTCTTT.

In this sample, this clone turned up a few times. Other DNA sequences in the same sample also yield this CDR3. The rearrangement joins TRBV7-2 to TRBJ1-2, with 12 bases aligning to TRBD1. The germline CDR1 and CDR2 sequences are SGHTA and FQGNSA. The V and J ends lost 2 bases and 7 bases, in that order; junction bases with no gene match: 8. CDR3 size: 16 residues. CDR3 bases: TGTGCCAGCAGCTTACAGGGACAGGGGGCGGGTCGTGGCTACACCTTC. Translation gives CASSLQGQGAGRGYTF.

V is TRBV7-8 and J is TRBJ2-7, with TRBD1 matching 8 bases. Unmatched junction bases numbered 5, after V lost 5 bases and J lost 5 bases. Germline V gene data show CDR1 as SGHVS and CDR2 as FQNEAQ. The CDR3 contains 13 residues. The CDR3 region has the DNA TGTGCCAGCAGCCTCACAGGGGGGAACGAGCAGTACTTC. Translated, it gives CASSLTGGNEQYF.

The count of this clone is one. The gene calls are TRBV5-1 and TRBJ2-7; D may be TRBD1 or TRBD2 (5 bases each). The length of the CDR3 is 15 residues. CDR1 and CDR2 (germline): SGHRS, YFSETQ. The V end was cut by 0 bases, the J end by 1 base, with 11 bases between. CDR3 bases: TGCGCCAGCAGCTTGGCCCCTGGGGGTTCCTACGAGCAGTACTTC. It codes for CASSLAPGGSYEQYF.

The gene calls are TRBV19 and TRBJ2-5; a possible D gene is TRBD1 (5 bases). From germline, CDR1 is LNHDA and CDR2 SQIVND (reference sequence). Trimming left V 7 bases short and J 0 bases short, with 21 bases between. The CDR3 has 17 amino acids. The CDR3 nucleotides are TGTGCCAGTACCCCTGGCGGAAGGGGCCCGTACCAAGAGACCCAGTACTTC. Translation: CASTPGGRGPYQETQYF.

The chain employs TRBV15 and TRBJ2-2; 7 bases fit TRBD2. Germline V gives CDR1 LNHNV, CDR2 YYDKDF (reference sequence). The ends lost 3 bases at V and 4 bases at J; junction bases unmatched: 11. This CDR3 has 17 residues. CDR3 in DNA: TGTGCCACCAGCAGCCCCCGGCTAGCGGAAGGCACCGGGGAGCTGTTTTTT. Amino acid sequence: CATSSPRLAEGTGELFF.